This T cell receptor (beta chain) was captured by sequencing in a study of B cell selection in AIRE deficiency. TCRdb's table, derived via immunoSEQ multiplex PCR, lists solely in-frame clones and lacks some. This table holds roughly 24,000 clones, 95% to 97% found once. CD4+CD127+ cells were sorted as the conventional CD4 T cells. The source material was CD4+CD127+ conventional T cells sorted from PBMCs. This TCR was recovered from a human donor in good health.

CDR3 amino acids: CASSLEGLAGNEQFF. Here the CDR3 DNA reads TGTGCCAGCAGCTTAGAGGGTCTAGCGGGCAATGAGCAGTTCTTC. The chain combines TRBV7-9 with TRBJ2-1, with 8 bases that match TRBD2. The V segment lost 1 base and the J segment 6 bases; nucleotides outside the gene matches: 5. In germline, CDR1 is SEHNR, CDR2 FQNEAQ (reference sequence). The CDR3 has 15 residues.